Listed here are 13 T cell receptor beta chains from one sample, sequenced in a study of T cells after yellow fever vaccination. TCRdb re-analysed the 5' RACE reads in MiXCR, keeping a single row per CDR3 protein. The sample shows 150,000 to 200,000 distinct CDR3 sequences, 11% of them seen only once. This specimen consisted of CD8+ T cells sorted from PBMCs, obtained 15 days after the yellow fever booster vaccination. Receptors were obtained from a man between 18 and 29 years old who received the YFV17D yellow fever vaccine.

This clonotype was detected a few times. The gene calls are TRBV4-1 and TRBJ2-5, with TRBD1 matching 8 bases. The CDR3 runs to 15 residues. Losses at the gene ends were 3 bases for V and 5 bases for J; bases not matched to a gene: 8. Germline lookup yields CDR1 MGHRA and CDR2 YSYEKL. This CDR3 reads CASSQTQGAGETQYF. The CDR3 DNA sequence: TGCGCCAGCAGCCAGACGCAGGGGGCAGGTGAGACCCAGTACTTC.

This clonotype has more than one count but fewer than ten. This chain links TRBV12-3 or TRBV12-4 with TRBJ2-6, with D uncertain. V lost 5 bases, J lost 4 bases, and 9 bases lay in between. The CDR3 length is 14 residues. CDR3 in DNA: TGTGCCAGCAGTCCGAACATCGGGGCCAACGTCCTGACTTTC. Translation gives CASSPNIGANVLTF.

The CDR3: CASRPRQGQEKLFF. The CDR3 DNA is TGTGCCAGCAGGCCTAGACAGGGCCAAGAAAAACTGTTTTTT. The V gene is TRBV7-9, the J gene TRBJ1-4; TRBD1 aligns across 7 bases. The CDR3 contains 14 residues. J was trimmed by 8 bases and V by 6 bases; bases with no gene match: 9. The germline CDR1 and CDR2 sequences are SEHNR and FQNEAQ (reference sequence).

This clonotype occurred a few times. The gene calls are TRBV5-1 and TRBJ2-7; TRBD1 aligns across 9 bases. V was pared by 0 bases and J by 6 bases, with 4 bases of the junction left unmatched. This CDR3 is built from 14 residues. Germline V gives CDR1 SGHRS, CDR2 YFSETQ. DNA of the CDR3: TGCGCCAGCAGCTTGGGACAGGGGGTTTCCGAGCAGTACTTC. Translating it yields CASSLGQGVSEQYF.

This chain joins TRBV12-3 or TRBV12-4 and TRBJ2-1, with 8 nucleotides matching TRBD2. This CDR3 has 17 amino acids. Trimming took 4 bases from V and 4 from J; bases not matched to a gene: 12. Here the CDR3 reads CASSYPLIAGPYNEQFF. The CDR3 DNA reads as TGTGCCAGCAGTTACCCCCTGATAGCGGGGCCATACAATGAGCAGTTCTTC.

As DNA, the CDR3 is TGCAGTGCTGCCGGGACAGGGGCCTTCCTCTCCTACAATGAGCAGTTCTTC. This translates into CSAAGTGAFLSYNEQFF. The chain combines TRBV20-1 with TRBJ2-1; 10 nucleotides align to TRBD1. The V and J ends lost 5 bases and 0 bases, in that order; junction bases with no gene match: 10. CDR1 and CDR2 from the germline V gene are DFQATT and SNEGSKA (reference sequence). This CDR3 contains 17 residues.

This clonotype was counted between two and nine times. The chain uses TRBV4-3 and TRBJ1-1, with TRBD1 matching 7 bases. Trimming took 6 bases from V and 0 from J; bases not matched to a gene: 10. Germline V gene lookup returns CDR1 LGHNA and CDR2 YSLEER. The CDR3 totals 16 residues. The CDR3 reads CASRERRDSLNTEAFF. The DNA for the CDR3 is TGCGCCAGCAGAGAACGCCGGGACAGCTTGAACACTGAAGCTTTCTTT.

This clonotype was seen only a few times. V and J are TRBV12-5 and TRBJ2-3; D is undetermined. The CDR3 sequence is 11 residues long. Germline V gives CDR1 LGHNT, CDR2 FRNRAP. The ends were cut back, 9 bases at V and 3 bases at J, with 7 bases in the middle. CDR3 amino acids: CASARTDTQYF. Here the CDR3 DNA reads TGTGCTAGCGCCAGGACAGATACGCAGTATTTT. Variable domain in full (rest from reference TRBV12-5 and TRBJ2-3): DARVTQTPRHKVTEMGQEVTMRCQPILGHNTVFWYRQTMMQGLELLAYFRNRAPLDDSGMPKDRFSAEMPDATLATLKIQPSEPRDSAVYFCASARTDTQYFGPGTRLTVL.

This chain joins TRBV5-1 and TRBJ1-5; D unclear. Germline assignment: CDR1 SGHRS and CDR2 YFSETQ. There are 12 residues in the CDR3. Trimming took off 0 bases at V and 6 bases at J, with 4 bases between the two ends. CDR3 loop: CASSLDLQPQHF. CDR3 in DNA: TGCGCCAGCAGCTTGGACCTTCAGCCCCAGCATTTT. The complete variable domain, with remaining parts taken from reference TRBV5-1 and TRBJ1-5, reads KAGVTQTPRYLIKTRGQQVTLSCSPISGHRSVSWYQQTPGQGLQFLFEYFSETQRNKGNFPGRFSGRQFSNSRSEMNVSTLELGDSALYLCASSLDLQPQHFGDGTRLSIL.

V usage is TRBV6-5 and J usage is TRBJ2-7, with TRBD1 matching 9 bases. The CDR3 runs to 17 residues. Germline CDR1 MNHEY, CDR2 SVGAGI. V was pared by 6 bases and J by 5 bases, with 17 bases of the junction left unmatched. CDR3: CASSKSSSGTGWHEQYF. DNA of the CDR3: TGTGCCAGCAGCAAATCCTCCTCCGGGACAGGGTGGCACGAGCAGTACTTC.

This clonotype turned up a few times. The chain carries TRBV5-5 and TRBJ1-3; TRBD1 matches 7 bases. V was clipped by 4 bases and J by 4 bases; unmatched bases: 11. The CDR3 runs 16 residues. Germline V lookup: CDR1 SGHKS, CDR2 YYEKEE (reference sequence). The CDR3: CASSNLDRAAGNTIYF. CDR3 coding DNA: TGTGCCAGCAGCAACCTCGACAGGGCAGCAGGAAACACCATATATTTT.

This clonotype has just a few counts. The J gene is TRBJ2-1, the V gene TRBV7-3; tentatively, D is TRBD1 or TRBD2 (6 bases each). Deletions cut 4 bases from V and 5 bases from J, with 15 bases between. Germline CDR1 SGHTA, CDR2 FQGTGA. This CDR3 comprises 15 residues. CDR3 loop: CASSSYPGADNEQFF. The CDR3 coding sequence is TGTGCCAGCAGCTCCTATCCGGGGGCGGACAATGAGCAGTTCTTC.

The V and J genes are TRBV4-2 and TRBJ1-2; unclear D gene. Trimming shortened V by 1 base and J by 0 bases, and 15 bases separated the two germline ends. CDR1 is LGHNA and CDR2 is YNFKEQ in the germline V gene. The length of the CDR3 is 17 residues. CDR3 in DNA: TGTGCCAGCAGCCAAGGCCCGATTTCGTTAGCTAACTATGGCTACACCTTC. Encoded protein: CASSQGPISLANYGYTF.